The 21 T cell receptor beta chains given below trace back to one sample, sequenced in a study of human T cells and chemical hapten exposure. TCRdb reprocessed the RACE reads with MiXCR, giving one entry per CDR3 protein. The profile shows roughly 260,000 distinct CDR3 sequences, over 8% of them singletons. Time point of the sample: pre-sensitization, week 0. The treatment: therapeutic diphenylcyclopropenone sensitization with weekly scalp DPC. Here the sequenced sample was whole blood, taken in connection with sensitization to the hapten diphenylcyclopropenone (DPC). All receptors derive from a woman aged 40-49 years with alopecia areata. Some clones in this sample may be carry-over from other donors' samples.

CDR3 bases: TGCAGTGCTAGACAAGGAGACCCGATTGAGCAGTACTTC. Its protein is CSARQGDPIEQYF. The chain employs TRBV20-1 and TRBJ2-7, with D unclear. V lost 2 bases, J lost 7 bases, and 15 bases lay in between. The CDR3 has 13 residues. Germline V gene sequence: CDR1 DFQATT, CDR2 SNEGSKA (reference sequence).

This clonotype appeared a few times. The chain recombines TRBV5-1 with TRBJ2-4, with 10 bases that match TRBD2. Germline V lookup: CDR1 SGHRS, CDR2 YFSETQ. The CDR3 is made up of 20 amino acids. Trimming at V came to 4 bases and at J to 6 bases, leaving 22 bases not matched to a gene. The CDR3 protein is CASSLGSLAGVQGISNIQYF. Here the CDR3 DNA reads TGCGCCAGCAGCCTTGGAAGTCTAGCGGGAGTACAGGGAATTTCAAACATTCAGTACTTC.

This clonotype was seen a few times. The chain joins TRBV9 to TRBJ1-2; D is ambiguous. The CDR3 is 13 residues long. Germline V gives CDR1 SGDLS, CDR2 YYNGEE. With 0 bases removed from V and 1 base from J, the gap between germline ends came to 4 bases. CDR3: CASSVDDNYGYTF. The CDR3 DNA sequence: TGTGCCAGCAGCGTAGACGATAACTATGGCTACACCTTC.

This clonotype has more than one count but fewer than ten. This rearrangement joins TRBV6-5 to TRBJ1-1, with 7 bases lining up with TRBD1. Germline V lookup: CDR1 MNHEY, CDR2 SVGAGI. Trimming at V came to 6 bases and at J to 4 bases, leaving 5 bases not matched to a gene. The CDR3 length is 13 residues. For the CDR3, the DNA is TGTGCCAGCAGACCCCCAGGGGGCACTGAAGCTTTCTTT. It specifies CASRPPGGTEAFF.

The chain couples TRBV29-1 to TRBJ1-5; D perhaps matches TRBD1 (5 bases). The CDR3 is made up of 11 amino acids. The V and J ends lost 4 bases and 7 bases respectively, with 8 bases between them. Germline V gene lookup returns CDR1 SQVTM and CDR2 ANQGSEA. CDR3 coding DNA: TGCAGCGTTGGGGACGGCCAGCCCCAGCATTTT. Amino acids: CSVGDGQPQHF.

CDR3 coding DNA: TGCAGTGCGGGCCTAGCGGGAGGGCTCCGGACCTGGGAGCAGTACTTC. It yields the protein CSAGLAGGLRTWEQYF. The genes are TRBV20-1 and TRBJ2-7; 12 nucleotides line up with TRBD2. Unmatched junction bases numbered 16, after V lost 6 bases and J lost 7 bases. In germline, CDR1 is DFQATT, CDR2 SNEGSKA (reference sequence). The CDR3 sequence is 16 residues long.

At least ten counts were recorded for this clonotype. This rearrangement joins TRBV27 to TRBJ1-2; D uncertain. The CDR3 has 13 amino acids. The V and J ends lost 0 bases and 6 bases respectively, with 8 bases between them. From germline, CDR1 is MNHEY and CDR2 SMNVEV (reference sequence). The chain's CDR3 is CASSLSGQNGYTF. The DNA for the CDR3 is TGTGCCAGCAGTTTATCAGGGCAGAATGGCTACACCTTC.

The chain couples TRBV15 to TRBJ2-5; TRBD1 is a possible D gene (6 bases). Deletions cut 7 bases from V and 2 bases from J, with 17 bases between. The CDR3 covers 15 residues. Germline CDR1 and CDR2: LNHNV and YYDKDF (reference sequence). DNA of the CDR3: TGTGCCACCACCAAAAAGGGACAACCACAAGAGACCCAGTACTTC. Translated, it gives CATTKKGQPQETQYF. Drawing the rest from reference TRBV15 and TRBJ2-5, the complete variable domain is DAMVIQNPRYQVTQFGKPVTLSCSQTLNHNVMYWYQQKSSQAPKLLFHYYDKDFNNEADTPDNFQSRRPNTSFCFLDIRSPGLGDTAMYLCATTKKGQPQETQYFGPGTRLLVL.

The chain is built from TRBV5-1 and TRBJ2-2, with D possibly TRBD1 on 7 matching bases. The CDR3 contains 15 residues. Trimming took 0 bases from V and 6 from J, leaving 12 bases between them. Germline values: CDR1 SGHRS, CDR2 YFSETQ. The CDR3 region has the DNA TGCGCCAGCAGCTTGGCCGTCAGGGGGGCCGGGGAGCTGTTTTTT. Its translation: CASSLAVRGAGELFF.

This clonotype was counted between two and nine times. The chain joins TRBV20-1 to TRBJ2-3; D is unresolved. The CDR3 totals 15 residues. CDR1 and CDR2 from the germline V gene are DFQATT and SNEGSKA (reference sequence). Between the trimmed V and J ends, which lost 1 base and 0 bases, there was a span of 11 bases. CDR3 amino acids: CSARAPQRSTDTQYF. As DNA, the CDR3 is TGCAGTGCTAGAGCTCCGCAACGCAGCACAGATACGCAGTATTTT.

This clonotype was detected many times. The chain employs TRBV2 and TRBJ2-2; D possibly corresponds to TRBD2 (6 bases). Germline V CDR1 and CDR2: SNHLY, FYNNEI. Trimming stripped 7 bases from V and 5 bases from J, with 11 bases between. This CDR3 region has 13 residues. The CDR3 sequence: CASMQEGTGELFF. CDR3 DNA sequence: TGTGCCAGCATGCAGGAGGGGACCGGGGAGCTGTTTTTT.

The chain's CDR3 is CASSSPGLQNTEAFF. The CDR3 coding sequence is TGTGCCAGCAGTTCCCCGGGACTCCAGAACACTGAAGCTTTCTTT. The rearrangement joins TRBV6-2 or TRBV6-3 to TRBJ1-1, with D possibly matching TRBD1 (5 bases). The CDR3 is made up of 15 amino acids. Germline CDR1 reads MNHEY; CDR2 reads SVGEGT. Trimming took 4 bases from V and 1 from J, leaving 13 bases between them.

The chain is built from TRBV7-2 and TRBJ2-3; D not resolved. The length of the CDR3 is 13 residues. The germline V and J ends were trimmed by 1 base and 4 bases, with 6 bases remaining between them. Germline V gene lookup returns CDR1 SGHTA and CDR2 FQGNSA. The CDR3 reads CASSLVTADTQYF. The CDR3 nucleotides read TGTGCCAGCAGCTTAGTTACAGCAGATACGCAGTATTTT.

This chain links TRBV10-3 with TRBJ2-3; 10 bases map to TRBD2. CDR1 is ENHRY, CDR2 SYGVKD, per germline. The CDR3 consists of 16 residues. Trimming took 8 bases from V and 4 from J; bases not matched to a gene: 12. CDR3 sequence reads: CAIRGGLAGVSDTQYF. The CDR3 DNA sequence: TGTGCCATCCGCGGGGGGCTAGCGGGAGTTTCAGATACGCAGTATTTT.

J is TRBJ2-5 and V is TRBV29-1, with no clear D. Germline V gene data show CDR1 as SQVTM and CDR2 as ANQGSEA. V gave up 8 bases and J gave up 1 base, with 14 bases separating them. The CDR3 extends over 13 amino acids. The CDR3 DNA reads as TGCAGCACTGCCACTCGGATCCAAGAGACCCAGTACTTC. Its protein product is CSTATRIQETQYF. Supplemented by reference TRBV29-1 and TRBJ2-5, the full variable domain reads SAVISQKPSRDICQRGTSLTIQCQVDSQVTMMFWYRQQPGQSLTLIATANQGSEATYESGFVIDKFPISRPNLTFSTLTVSNMSPEDSSIYLCSTATRIQETQYFGPGTRLLVL.

This clonotype was counted between two and nine times. The J gene is TRBJ1-4, the V gene TRBV6-1; 9 positions agree with TRBD1. This CDR3 region has 14 residues. The germline gives CDR1 MNHNS, CDR2 SASEGT. With V trimmed by 6 bases and J by 4 bases, 3 bases remained unmatched. CDR3 in amino acids: CASRGTGINEKLFF. Here the CDR3 DNA reads TGTGCCAGCAGGGGGACAGGGATTAATGAAAAACTGTTTTTT.

V gene TRBV7-2 combines with J gene TRBJ2-3; D call uncertain. The CDR3 length is 14 residues. V dropped 5 bases and J dropped 4 bases, with 13 bases sitting between them. The V gene's germline CDR1 is SGHTA and CDR2 FQGNSA. The CDR3: CASSPRLISDTQYF. CDR3 nucleotide sequence: TGTGCCAGCAGCCCCCGGCTTATCTCAGATACGCAGTATTTT.

This clonotype was found many times. The chain links TRBV7-2 to TRBJ2-2; D could derive from TRBD1 or TRBD2 (5 bases each). The CDR3 loop spans 16 amino acids. V gave up 6 bases and J gave up 2 bases, with 16 bases separating them. CDR1 is SGHTA and CDR2 is FQGNSA in the germline V gene. CDR3 sequence (DNA): TGTGCCAGCAGTTCCTCGGGACGTCTAAACACCGGGGAGCTGTTTTTT. It specifies CASSSSGRLNTGELFF.

This rearrangement joins TRBV2 to TRBJ2-2; D is possibly TRBD2 (7 bases). With 1 base removed from V and 7 bases from J, the gap between germline ends came to 16 bases. CDR1 and CDR2 from the germline V gene are SNHLY and FYNNEI. This CDR3 is 16 amino acids long. CDR3 region: CASSEEGLPQGGELFF. The DNA of the CDR3 is TGTGCCAGCAGTGAAGAGGGACTACCACAGGGCGGGGAGCTGTTTTTT.

This clonotype was seen more than once but under ten times. V usage is TRBV4-1 and J usage is TRBJ2-7; no clear D gene. Germline CDR1 is MGHRA and CDR2 is YSYEKL. This CDR3 has 15 amino acids. Trimming removed 2 bases at V and 2 bases at J, with 13 bases between. CDR3 residues: CASSQNDVAAYEQYF. The CDR3, as DNA: TGCGCCAGCAGCCAAAATGATGTAGCCGCCTACGAGCAGTACTTC.

V is TRBV10-3 and J is TRBJ2-1, with TRBD1 identical over 8 bases. Losses at the gene ends were 4 bases for V and 2 bases for J; bases not matched to a gene: 7. Per germline, CDR1 ENHRY and CDR2 SYGVKD. The CDR3 totals 16 residues. The CDR3 loop reads CAISGIKGQAYNEQFF. CDR3 nucleotides: TGTGCCATCAGTGGCATAAAGGGACAGGCCTACAATGAGCAGTTCTTC.